This T cell receptor beta chain emerged from a study of long-term antiretroviral therapy in people with HIV. Overall study context: The oldest samples precede the 2015 immediate-ART recommendation by about a decade.

It was version v3.0 of the immunoSEQ assay that was run at survey level. TCRdb's copy holds only in-frame clones and misses some; the assay was immunoSEQ multiplex PCR. The repertoire holds some 33,000 clones, about 97% seen once, with 1.9% in the top ten. As for this clone: The antigen is undetermined.

No donor had fewer than one pre-ART PBMC sample or fewer than two post-ART PBMC samples. All participants with HIV were treated in the United States. Study outcomes and limitations: ART-treated samples gained diversity yet remained below transplant donor controls.

V gave up 4 bases and J gave up 9 bases, with 17 bases separating them. The CDR3 length is 15 residues. Germline V gene lookup returns CDR1 SGDLS and CDR2 YYNGEE. The chain joins TRBV9 to TRBJ1-6; unclear D gene. This receptor was taken from a man aged 30 to 45 with HIV. Sequenced material: unsorted PBMCs, taken 7.6 years after starting antiretroviral therapy. The DNA of the CDR3 is TGTGCCAGCAGCCTGTCCGGGTCGAGCGGTTCACCCCTCCACTTT. Translated: CASSLSGSSGSPLHF.